This T cell receptor (beta chain) stems from a study of spatial heterogeneity in lung cancer. The overall study: Sequencing consistently turned up more beta-chain sequences than alpha-chain sequences. Raw reads showed each unique TCR and UMI combination turning up more than ten times on average.

This clonotype appeared many times. The J segment lost 0 bases and the V segment lost 1 base, leaving 6 bases of the junction unmatched. The length of the CDR3 is 17 residues. Germline values: CDR1 SGHDT, CDR2 YYEEEE. Every TCR cDNA molecule bore a unique molecular identifier. In TCRdb, the 5' RACE reads were re-called with MiXCR into one record per CDR3 protein. Among 50,000 to 55,000 distinct CDR3 sequences listed, around 6.7% were seen once. Time point specified: sample taken at primary tumor resection. Whole RNA from tumor, nontumor lung or frozen PBMC was sequenced unsorted. The donor population consisted of roughly 70 patients with untreated, early-stage non-small cell lung cancer.

The specimen was PBMCs, collected at surgery. This receptor was taken from a female donor with early-stage non-small cell lung cancer. The V call is TRBV5-6, the J call TRBJ1-4, with 7 bases matching TRBD1. The DNA for the CDR3 is TGTGCCAGCAGCTTGCAGGGGGGGCGTGCAACTAATGAAAAACTGTTTTTT. It is translated as CASSLQGGRATNEKLFF.